The 16 T cell receptor beta chains below come from one sample, sequenced in a study of T cells in Graves' hyperthyroidism and ophthalmopathy. Amplification targeted TCR beta CDR3 regions from RNA transcripts. Initially, a first-round RT-PCR of the TCR CDR3 employed the HTBI primer set. TCRdb re-called the multiplex PCR reads through MiXCR, storing one row per CDR3 protein. The profile shows 450,000 to 700,000 distinct CDR3 sequences, roughly 50% of them singletons. Sequences were obtained from peripheral blood or thyroid tissue (not recorded which). These receptors all stem from an adult woman with Graves' disease, either hyperthyroidism or ophthalmopathy (not recorded which).

This chain connects TRBV7-8 to TRBJ1-2; 7 bases align to TRBD1. The CDR3 is 14 residues long. After removal of 1 base from V and 4 bases from J, the junction contained 3 bases not matched to a gene. The germline CDR1 and CDR2 sequences are SGHVS and FQNEAQ. The DNA of the CDR3 is TGTGCCAGCAGCTTAGAGGGGGCGGGCTATGGCTACACCTTC. Amino acid sequence: CASSLEGAGYGYTF.

The chain links TRBV7-2 to TRBJ1-3; D unresolved. CDR1 and CDR2 from the germline V gene are SGHTA and FQGNSA. This CDR3 spans 15 amino acids. V lost 5 bases, J lost 3 bases, and 14 bases lay in between. CDR3 region: CASSQGGLFGNTIYF. The CDR3 coding sequence is TGTGCCAGCAGCCAAGGCGGGCTCTTTGGAAACACCATATATTTT.

The CDR3 DNA reads TGTGCCAGCAGCCTAATAGCGGGAGGATCCTACACCTTC. This gives the protein CASSLIAGGSYTF. The chain recombines TRBV7-3 with TRBJ1-2; no definite D call. The CDR3 spans 13 residues. V was shortened by 5 bases and J by 10 bases, with 17 bases between the two germline ends. Per the germline V gene, CDR1 is SGHTA and CDR2 is FQGTGA.

CDR3 amino acids: CASSERGRENTEAFF. CDR3 DNA: TGTGCCAGCAGTGAAAGGGGACGGGAGAACACTGAAGCTTTCTTT. The chain links TRBV7-9 to TRBJ1-1, with D perhaps TRBD1 (5 bases). V was pared by 6 bases and J by 1 base, with 15 bases between. Germline V gene data show CDR1 as SEHNR and CDR2 as FQNEAQ (reference sequence). The CDR3 extends over 15 amino acids.

In this sample, this clonotype turned up a few times. J is TRBJ1-5 and V is TRBV29-1; D is unresolved. The CDR3 spans 13 residues. CDR1 and CDR2 (germline): SQVTM, ANQGSEA. Trimming cost V 6 bases and J 0 bases, with 9 bases left between them. CDR3 protein: CSVTQHSNQPQHF. CDR3 nucleotide sequence: TGCAGCGTGACGCAGCATAGCAATCAGCCCCAGCATTTT.

The V call is TRBV20-1, the J call TRBJ2-7; no definite D call. TRBJ2-3 matches the DNA end more closely, so the J call is doubtful. CDR3 size: 10 residues. The germline V gene has CDR1 DFQATT and CDR2 SNEGSKA (reference sequence). The CDR3 bases are TGCAGTGCTAGATTGCGTACGCAGTATTTT. Translated: CSARLRTQYF.

V is TRBV15 and J is TRBJ2-7; D ambiguous. This CDR3 spans 14 amino acids. Germline V CDR1 and CDR2: LNHNV, YYDKDF (reference sequence). V dropped 0 bases and J dropped 4 bases, with 10 bases sitting between them. CDR3 DNA: TGTGCCACCAGCAGAGATGGCACCATATACGAGCAGTACTTC. As protein: CATSRDGTIYEQYF.

A few counts support this clonotype. The chain has TRBV29-1 and TRBJ1-2, with D maybe TRBD1 (5 bases). The V gene lost 3 bases and the J gene lost 3 bases, with 11 bases spanning the gap. The CDR3 has 13 residues. Germline CDR1 SQVTM, CDR2 ANQGSEA. The CDR3 loop is CSVDRQGDYGYTF. The CDR3 coding sequence is TGCAGCGTTGATCGGCAGGGCGACTATGGCTACACCTTC.

Regarding this clonotype: Its ends do not fully match the called genes, so a read error is possible. The J gene is TRBJ1-1, the V gene TRBV27, with 7 nucleotides matching TRBD1. This CDR3 spans 15 amino acids. Germline V gene lookup returns CDR1 MNHEY and CDR2 SMNVEV (reference sequence). The CDR3: CASSFTGDANTEALF. The CDR3 DNA reads TGTGCCAGCAGTTTTACAGGGGACGCCAACACTGAAGCTCTCTTT.

V gene TRBV2 combines with J gene TRBJ1-5; no reliable D call. Trimming took off 4 bases at V and 3 bases at J, with 10 bases between the two ends. Germline V gene data show CDR1 as SNHLY and CDR2 as FYNNEI. This CDR3 is 14 amino acids long. The CDR3 protein is CASSGRPINQPQHF. The CDR3 DNA is TGTGCCAGCAGTGGAAGGCCGATCAATCAGCCCCAGCATTTT.

This clonotype was seen a few times. The gene calls are TRBV5-1 and TRBJ1-1; maybe TRBD1 (6 bases). Germline values: CDR1 SGHRS, CDR2 YFSETQ. CDR3 length: 14 residues. V was trimmed by 4 bases and J by 2 bases, leaving 12 bases between them. Here the CDR3 DNA reads TGCGCCAGCAGCGGAGGGACACAAAACACTGAAGCTTTCTTT. This codes for CASSGGTQNTEAFF.

This clonotype was counted at least ten times. The rearrangement links TRBV11-2 to TRBJ2-7; 12 bases map to TRBD2. The CDR3 extends over 15 amino acids. The junction had 7 bases not matched to a gene; V was cut back by 3 bases and J by 7 bases. Germline V gene lookup returns CDR1 SGHAT and CDR2 FQNNGV. The CDR3 reads CASSFSTSGRNEQYF. CDR3 sequence (DNA): TGTGCCAGCAGCTTCTCTACTAGCGGGAGGAATGAGCAGTACTTC.

The genes are TRBV9 and TRBJ2-5, with a weak D call TRBD2 (5 bases). In germline, CDR1 is SGDLS, CDR2 YYNGEE. There are 15 residues in the CDR3. Deletions cut 3 bases from V and 1 base from J, with 13 bases between. CDR3 protein: CASSGSRDVQETQYF. CDR3 bases: TGTGCCAGCAGCGGATCCCGGGATGTCCAAGAGACCCAGTACTTC.

In its sample, this clonotype was seen a few times. The rearrangement joins TRBV15 to TRBJ2-7; D might be TRBD2 (7 bases). CDR3 length: 15 amino acids. Trimming cost V 3 bases and J 5 bases, with 17 bases left between them. The germline V gene has CDR1 LNHNV and CDR2 YYDKDF (reference sequence). Here the CDR3 reads CATSRETQGRDEQYF. The DNA of the CDR3 is TGTGCCACCAGCAGGGAAACCCAGGGGAGGGACGAGCAGTACTTC.

This clonotype was recorded at least ten times. The genes are TRBV7-2 and TRBJ1-2; D is possibly TRBD1 (6 bases). Germline assignment: CDR1 SGHTA and CDR2 FQGNSA. CDR3 length equals 14 residues. V dropped 5 bases and J dropped 8 bases, with 18 bases sitting between them. The CDR3 protein is CASSPRGEAGGYTF. DNA for the CDR3: TGTGCCAGCAGCCCTAGGGGGGAAGCGGGCGGCTACACCTTC. The variable domain in full, completed from reference TRBV7-2 and TRBJ1-2, reads GAGVSQSPSNKVTEKGKDVELRCDPISGHTALYWYRQSLGQGLEFLIYFQGNSAPDKSGLPSDRFSAERTGGSVSTLTIQRTQQEDSAVYLCASSPRGEAGGYTFGSGTRLTVV.

This chain connects TRBV2 to TRBJ1-5, with a weak D call TRBD1 (5 bases). The CDR3 extends over 12 amino acids. V was pared by 6 bases and J by 7 bases, with 10 bases between. Germline assignment: CDR1 SNHLY and CDR2 FYNNEI. CDR3 amino acids: CASRRGEQPQHF. The CDR3 coding sequence is TGTGCCAGCAGGAGGGGAGAGCAGCCCCAGCATTTT.